Below, 27 T cell receptor beta chains from the same sample are listed, as sequenced in a study of blood T cell repertoires in COVID-19. Repertoires were generated with immunoSEQ multiplex PCR, while TCRdb's copy carries only in-frame clones and drops some. The profile shows roughly 280,000 clones, over 85% of them singletons. Sequenced sample: PBMCs or T cells enriched from blood (not recorded which). These receptors were collected from a woman aged 60-70 years who had recovered from COVID-19.

This clone occurred once. The genes are TRBV28 and TRBJ1-2; TRBD1 is a possible D gene (5 bases). The V end lost 6 bases, the J end lost 7 bases, and 27 bases lay between the germline ends. This CDR3 contains 17 residues. Per the germline V gene, CDR1 is MDHEN and CDR2 is SYDVKM. The CDR3: CASSNPPGRGVIFGYTF. The CDR3, as DNA: TGTGCCAGCAGCAACCCTCCGGGGAGGGGTGTTATTTTTGGCTACACCTTC.

Only a few counts were recorded for this clone. The chain uses TRBV5-1 and TRBJ1-2, with a weak D call TRBD1 (6 bases). Germline CDR1 reads SGHRS; CDR2 reads YFSETQ. CDR3 length: 15 residues. With 0 bases removed from V and 8 bases from J, the gap between germline ends came to 17 bases. CDR3 DNA sequence: TGCGCCAGCAGCTTGGCTCTCAGGGGAGTAGAGGGCTACACCTTC. Its translation is CASSLALRGVEGYTF.

The V call is TRBV7-6, the J call TRBJ2-5, with 8 nucleotides matching TRBD2. The CDR3 has 16 amino acids. V gave up 5 bases and J gave up 4 bases; unmatched junction bases: 12. Germline V lookup: CDR1 SGHVS, CDR2 FNYEAQ. CDR3 protein: CASSHIGLRGGETQYF. The CDR3 region has the DNA TGTGCCAGCAGCCACATAGGGTTACGGGGGGGAGAGACCCAGTACTTC. The full variable domain, in which reference TRBV7-6 and TRBJ2-5 provide the parts outside the CDR3, is GAGVSQSPRYKVTKRGQDVALRCDPISGHVSLYWYRQALGQGPEFLTYFNYEAQQDKSGLPNDRFSAERPEGSISTLTIQRTEQRDSAMYRCASSHIGLRGGETQYFGPGTRLLVL.

The CDR3 bases are TGTGCCAGCAGCTCTCCCGGACTAGCGGGGGGTCACTCCTACAATGAGCAGTTCTTC. It encodes CASSSPGLAGGHSYNEQFF. The chain has TRBV7-3 and TRBJ2-1; 14 nucleotides align to TRBD2. CDR3 length: 19 amino acids. Germline CDR1 SGHTA, CDR2 FQGTGA. With V trimmed by 4 bases and J by 0 bases, 8 bases remained unmatched. Based on the CDR3 plus reference TRBV7-3 and TRBJ2-1, the full variable domain is GAGVSQTPSNKVTEKGKYVELRCDPISGHTALYWYRQSLGQGPEFLIYFQGTGAADDSGLPNDRFFAVRPEGSVSTLKIQRTERGDSAVYLCASSSPGLAGGHSYNEQFFGPGTRLTVL.

The chain couples TRBV29-1 to TRBJ2-5, with TRBD1 as a possible D gene (6 bases). The CDR3 is made up of 15 amino acids. V was pared by 4 bases and J by 4 bases, with 19 bases between. Germline assignment: CDR1 SQVTM and CDR2 ANQGSEA. CDR3 sequence: CSVGGRGQRGETQYF. The CDR3 nucleotides are TGCAGCGTTGGGGGACGCGGACAGAGGGGAGAGACCCAGTACTTC.

V is TRBV5-1 and J is TRBJ1-2; TRBD1 matches at 10 bases. Losses at the gene ends were 4 bases for V and 8 bases for J; bases not matched to a gene: 11. The CDR3 extends over 15 amino acids. Germline values: CDR1 SGHRS, CDR2 YFSETQ. The CDR3 sequence is CASSPGTGEGRGYTF. CDR3 in DNA: TGCGCCAGCAGCCCCGGGACAGGGGAAGGTCGCGGCTACACCTTC.

The V call is TRBV28, the J call TRBJ1-4; weak D call: TRBD1 (5 bases). The CDR3 totals 15 residues. The V gene lost 10 bases and the J gene lost 0 bases, with 15 bases spanning the gap. CDR1 MDHEN and CDR2 SYDVKM come from the germline V gene. This CDR3 is CATGGGQATNEKLFF. The CDR3 DNA follows: TGTGCCACCGGGGGGGGTCAGGCAACTAATGAAAAACTGTTTTTT.

In its sample, this clone was seen a few times. The rearrangement joins TRBV28 to TRBJ1-4; TRBD1 might be the D (5 bases). Per germline, CDR1 MDHEN and CDR2 SYDVKM. V dropped 2 bases and J dropped 5 bases, with 6 bases sitting between them. CDR3 size: 13 residues. CDR3 residues: CASSLRQNEKLFF. In DNA form, the CDR3 reads TGTGCCAGCAGTTTACGACAGAATGAAAAACTGTTTTTT. The full variable domain, completed using reference TRBV28 and TRBJ1-4, is DVKVTQSSRYLVKRTGEKVFLECVQDMDHENMFWYRQDPGLGLRLIYFSYDVKMKEKGDIPEGYSVSREKKERFSLILESASTNQTSMYLCASSLRQNEKLFFGSGTQLSVL.

This chain links TRBV28 with TRBJ1-6, with TRBD1 matching 12 bases. The CDR3 loop spans 15 amino acids. Per germline, CDR1 MDHEN and CDR2 SYDVKM. V lost 6 bases and J lost 8; bases outside the gene matches: 5. CDR3 region: CASRGTGGAHSPLHF. CDR3 bases: TGTGCCAGCAGAGGGACAGGGGGCGCGCATTCACCCCTCCACTTT.

V gene TRBV28 combines with J gene TRBJ2-1; 11 bases match TRBD2. Germline CDR1 MDHEN, CDR2 SYDVKM. The CDR3 is 17 residues long. Trimming at V came to 5 bases and at J to 8 bases, leaving 14 bases not matched to a gene. CDR3 sequence: CASSHHWGSGRVDEQFF. CDR3 DNA sequence: TGTGCCAGCAGTCACCATTGGGGTAGCGGGAGGGTCGATGAGCAGTTCTTC.

The chain joins TRBV7-6 to TRBJ1-2; tentative D call: TRBD1 (6 bases). V lost 3 bases to trimming and J lost 4 bases, with 15 bases between them. Germline V lookup: CDR1 SGHVS, CDR2 FNYEAQ. CDR3 size: 15 residues. CDR3 loop: CASSLGGRVSYGYTF. CDR3 DNA: TGTGCCAGCAGCTTGGGGGGGCGAGTCTCCTATGGCTACACCTTC.

The chain combines TRBV5-6 with TRBJ1-3; D perhaps matches TRBD1 (5 bases). The CDR3 consists of 16 residues. Per the germline V gene, CDR1 is SGHDT and CDR2 is YYEEEE. The V end lost 2 bases, the J end lost 0 bases, and 12 bases lay between the germline ends. The CDR3 here is CASSFQGANSGNTIYF. CDR3 sequence (DNA): TGTGCCAGCAGCTTCCAAGGGGCGAACTCTGGAAACACCATATATTTT.

The gene calls are TRBV27 and TRBJ2-7, with unresolved D. The ends were cut back, 5 bases at V and 7 bases at J, with 9 bases in the middle. Germline loops: CDR1 MNHEY, CDR2 SMNVEV (reference sequence). This CDR3 is 11 amino acids long. CDR3 bases: TGTGCCAGCAGTCCCGGGTGGGAGCAGTACTTC. Residues: CASSPGWEQYF.

The chain joins TRBV18 to TRBJ2-7, with D possibly being TRBD1 (5 bases). With 0 bases removed from V and 4 bases from J, the gap between germline ends came to 13 bases. The CDR3 consists of 15 residues. Germline CDR1 KGHSH, CDR2 LQKENI. The CDR3 here is CASSPPSQGRYEQYF. The DNA of the CDR3 is TGTGCCAGCTCACCACCGTCGCAGGGAAGGTACGAGCAGTACTTC.

V is TRBV30 and J is TRBJ2-7; 10 bases match TRBD2. J lost 5 bases, V lost 7 bases, and 5 bases had no gene match. Germline lookup yields CDR1 GTSNPN and CDR2 SVGIG (reference sequence). The CDR3 contains 12 residues. The DNA for the CDR3 is TGTGCCTTGGAGCGGGGGGGCAACGAGCAGTACTTC. As protein: CALERGGNEQYF.

The genes are TRBV27 and TRBJ2-2; 7 positions match TRBD1. CDR1 is MNHEY and CDR2 is SMNVEV in the germline V gene (reference sequence). Germline trimming cut 2 bases from V and 4 bases from J; bases unmatched to any gene: 10. The CDR3 sequence is 17 residues long. CDR3 DNA sequence: TGTGCCAGCAGTTTAGACATCGGCAGGGGGAGCACCGGGGAGCTGTTTTTT. Translating gives CASSLDIGRGSTGELFF.

V and J are TRBV7-2 and TRBJ2-7; 7 nucleotides line up with TRBD1. Germline CDR1 and CDR2: SGHTA and FQGNSA. CDR3 length: 15 residues. Trimming took 3 bases from V and 0 from J; bases not matched to a gene: 5. CDR3 loop: CASSFSGQNSYEQYF. The CDR3 DNA follows: TGTGCCAGCAGCTTCTCGGGACAGAACTCCTACGAGCAGTACTTC.

The J gene is TRBJ2-1, the V gene TRBV24-1; 7 bases line up with TRBD1. The CDR3 runs to 14 residues. V gave up 3 bases and J gave up 6 bases; unmatched junction bases: 4. Germline V gene data show CDR1 as KGHDR and CDR2 as SFDVKD. The CDR3 protein is CATSDTYRGNEQFF. The CDR3 region has the DNA TGTGCCACCAGTGATACATACAGGGGCAATGAGCAGTTCTTC.

The chain recombines TRBV7-3 with TRBJ1-2, with D uncertain. With 5 bases removed from V and 3 bases from J, the gap between germline ends came to 22 bases. Germline-derived CDR1 and CDR2 are SGHTA and FQGTGA. The CDR3 spans 17 residues. CDR3 DNA sequence: TGTGCCAGCAGCCATAACGGAAGGTCGCTGCGGGACTATGGCTACACCTTC. The encoded protein is CASSHNGRSLRDYGYTF.

The CDR3 sequence: CASSTRTSFNNEQFF. For the CDR3, the DNA is TGTGCCAGCAGCACTCGGACTAGCTTTAACAATGAGCAGTTCTTC. This sequence joins TRBV7-9 and TRBJ2-1; 8 bases are shared with TRBD2. J was trimmed by 5 bases and V by 5 bases; bases with no gene match: 8. The CDR3 contains 15 residues. Germline loops: CDR1 SEHNR, CDR2 FQNEAQ (reference sequence). Full variable domain (remainder filled in from reference TRBV7-9 and TRBJ2-1): DTGVSQNPRHKITKRGQNVTFRCDPISEHNRLYWYRQTLGQGPEFLTYFQNEAQLEKSRLLSDRFSAERPKGSFSTLEIQRTEQGDSAMYLCASSTRTSFNNEQFFGPGTRLTVL.

The V call is TRBV14, the J call TRBJ1-2; no definite D call. V gave up 1 base and J gave up 0 bases, with 3 bases separating them. Germline CDR1 and CDR2: SGHDN and FVKESK. The CDR3 contains 13 residues. The CDR3 DNA reads TGTGCCAGCAGCCAAGGTACTAACTATGGCTACACCTTC. Residues: CASSQGTNYGYTF.

V is TRBV20-1 and J is TRBJ2-1; D is undetermined. Germline V CDR1 and CDR2: DFQATT, SNEGSKA (reference sequence). The CDR3 is 11 amino acids. V was trimmed by 5 bases and J by 7 bases, leaving 9 bases between them. The DNA for the CDR3 is TGCAGTGCTGCCCCGAGGAATGAGCAGTTCTTC. This encodes CSAAPRNEQFF.

This clone was recorded once. The rearrangement joins TRBV2 to TRBJ2-1, with 7 bases identical to TRBD2. V shed 7 bases, J shed 5 bases, and the junction held 14 bases outside the gene matches. This CDR3 region has 16 residues. In germline, CDR1 is SNHLY, CDR2 FYNNEI. In DNA, the CDR3 is TGTGCCAGCACCCAATTGTCTAGCGGTCCCAACAATGAGCAGTTCTTC. Residues: CASTQLSSGPNNEQFF.

The gene calls are TRBV11-2 and TRBJ2-4, with 9 bases fitting TRBD1. The CDR3 has 14 residues. CDR1 and CDR2 from the germline V gene are SGHAT and FQNNGV. Trimming cost V 8 bases and J 1 base; bases outside gene matches: 3. The CDR3: CASGQGSAKNIQYF. The CDR3 DNA sequence: TGTGCCAGCGGACAGGGGTCGGCCAAAAACATTCAGTACTTC.

The rearrangement links TRBV28 to TRBJ1-1, with D possibly TRBD1 on 5 matching bases. The CDR3 extends over 16 amino acids. The V end lost 7 bases, the J end lost 6 bases, and 24 bases lay between the germline ends. In germline, CDR1 is MDHEN, CDR2 SYDVKM. CDR3 in DNA: TGTGCCAGCACCGTCACCGCAGACAGCCGGGGGGCTGAAGCTTTCTTT. This gives the protein CASTVTADSRGAEAFF. Variable domain in full (rest from reference TRBV28 and TRBJ1-1): DVKVTQSSRYLVKRTGEKVFLECVQDMDHENMFWYRQDPGLGLRLIYFSYDVKMKEKGDIPEGYSVSREKKERFSLILESASTNQTSMYLCASTVTADSRGAEAFFGQGTRLTVV.

The rearrangement joins TRBV19 to TRBJ1-5; D not certain. V was cut by 2 bases and J by 0 bases, with 8 bases left in between. This CDR3 contains 15 residues. Germline V gives CDR1 LNHDA, CDR2 SQIVND (reference sequence). The CDR3, as DNA: TGTGCCAGTAGTATATCAGAATATAGCAATCAGCCCCAGCATTTT. Translation gives CASSISEYSNQPQHF.

In DNA, the CDR3 is TGTGCCAGCAGCTTAGAGGACAGGGGGGTTTACGAGCAGTACTTC. Translation: CASSLEDRGVYEQYF. The chain recombines TRBV11-2 with TRBJ2-7, with 10 nucleotides matching TRBD1. Trimming took 0 bases from V and 4 from J; bases not matched to a gene: 3. The CDR3 spans 15 residues. Germline CDR1 SGHAT, CDR2 FQNNGV.